Listed below are T cell receptor beta chains from one sample, sequenced in a study of T-cell reconstitution after alpha-beta-depleted transplantation in children. TCRdb fed the PCR reads into MiXCR, producing one record per CDR3 protein. The sample has around 440,000 distinct CDR3 sequences; under 12% are singletons. The sequencing here drew on PBMCs, taken before TCRalphabeta/CD19-depleted stem cell transplant. Receptors were obtained from a child younger than 10 with inherited bone marrow failure, due to receive a stem cell transplant. CDR3s include the opening cysteine and the closing phenylalanine or tryptophan. Fields, in order: V gene, J gene, clone size, D gene, CDR3 DNA, CDR3 protein. D genes are given only for firm matches. Expanded clones get a size class; other rows say once, few or many, or leave the size out.

>TRBV30|TRBJ2-7|few|.
TGTGCCTGGAGTCCCCTAGACAGTCGCATGACCTACGAGCAGTACTTC
CAWSPLDSRMTYEQYF
>TRBV6-1|TRBJ2-7|.|.
TGTGCCAGCAGTGAACAGGGTGGCACCTACGAGCAGTACTTC
CASSEQGGTYEQYF
>TRBV20-1|TRBJ2-5|.|.
TGCAGTGCTAGAGATTTTTACGGGGCAGGGGAGGGAGAGACCCAGTACTTC
CSARDFYGAGEGETQYF
>TRBV6-2/TRBV6-3|TRBJ2-1|many|.
TGTGCCAGCAGTTATCTGGTATTCAATGAGCAGTTCTTC
CASSYLVFNEQFF
>TRBV12-3/TRBV12-4|TRBJ1-1|many|TRBD1
TGTGCCAGCAGTTTAATTCTCGGGACAGGGGTACCTTTCACTGAAGCTTTCTTT
CASSLILGTGVPFTEAFF
>TRBV11-2|TRBJ2-5|many|TRBD2
TGTGCCAGCAGCTTCAGACTAGCACTACAACAAGAGACCCAGTACTTC
CASSFRLALQQETQYF
>TRBV25-1|TRBJ1-4|many|TRBD1
TGTGCCAGCAACTTGGCCGGACAGGGCAATGAAAAACTGTTTTTT
CASNLAGQGNEKLFF
>TRBV5-1|TRBJ2-7|many|TRBD2
TGCGCCAGCGGGTTGGGGACTAGCGCCTCCTACGAGCAGTACTTC
CASGLGTSASYEQYF
>TRBV27|TRBJ1-6|few|TRBD1
TGTGCCAGCAGTTCGCCGGGACAGGGGGCAGAGCATTCACCCCTCCACTTT
CASSSPGQGAEHSPLHF
>TRBV12-3/TRBV12-4|TRBJ2-5|few|.
TGTGCCAGCAGGGGCCAGCAGCGCGAGACCCAGTACTTC
CASRGQQRETQYF
>TRBV4-2|TRBJ2-2|.|.
TGTGCCAGCAGCCAAGAGGTCCGACTGGGTGGGGAGCTGTTTTTT
CASSQEVRLGGELFF
>TRBV7-2|TRBJ2-7|few|TRBD2
TGTGCCACCGAGGTTGCGGGACTAGCGGGAGGGCACTACGAGCAGTACTTC
CATEVAGLAGGHYEQYF
>TRBV5-1|TRBJ2-1|once|.
TGCGCCAGCAGCTTGGAGCCCGTTAAGAGCTCCTACAATGAGCAGTTCTTC
CASSLEPVKSSYNEQFF
>TRBV12-3/TRBV12-4|TRBJ2-2|many|TRBD2
TGTGCCAGCAGTGGCGGGACTAGCGGGTCCGGCAGGACCGGGGAGCTGTTTTTT
CASSGGTSGSGRTGELFF
>TRBV15|TRBJ2-4|.|.
TGTGCCACGACGAGCAGGGGAGCCAAAAACATTCAGTACTTC
CATTSRGAKNIQYF
>TRBV27|TRBJ2-1|many|.
TGTGCCAGCAGTTTTCGGGGGAGTGATGAGCAGTTCTTC
CASSFRGSDEQFF
>TRBV5-1|TRBJ1-2|many|TRBD1
TGCGCCAGCAGCCCAGGACAGGGCCAAGGAGGCTACACCTTC
CASSPGQGQGGYTF
>TRBV11-2|TRBJ1-4|many|.
TGTGCCAGCAGCCGGGACCTCACTAATGAAAAACTGTTTTTT
CASSRDLTNEKLFF
>TRBV15|TRBJ2-3|many|TRBD1
TGTGCCACCAGCAAACAGGGGGACTTCACAGATACGCAGTATTTT
CATSKQGDFTDTQYF
>TRBV4-3|TRBJ2-1|.|TRBD2
TGCGCCAGCAGCCAAGACCCAATCGCGACGGGAGGGCCCAATGAGCAGTTCTTC
CASSQDPIATGGPNEQFF
>TRBV29-1|TRBJ2-3|many|.
TGCAGCGGCCGGGCGGGTCAGCCAGATACGCAGTATTTT
CSGRAGQPDTQYF
>TRBV15|TRBJ2-7|many|.
TGTGCCACCAGCAGTACAGGGTTCGAGCAGTACTTC
CATSSTGFEQYF
>TRBV4-2|TRBJ1-4|many|.
TGTGCCAGCAGCCCCAGGGGACCTAATGAAAAACTGTTTTTT
CASSPRGPNEKLFF
>TRBV3-1|TRBJ2-3|many|.
TGTGCCAGCAGTCTTCTAGGTCCCGAAGATACGCAGTATTTT
CASSLLGPEDTQYF
>TRBV4-1|TRBJ2-1|.|.
TGCGCCAGCAGCCAAGATTCCTTTACGAGCTCCTACAATGGGCAGTTCTTC
CASSQDSFTSSYNGQFF
>TRBV20-1|TRBJ2-2|many|.
TGCAGTGCTAGCTTTCATCTTGGGAGTACTGGCGGGGAGCTGTTTTTT
CSASFHLGSTGGELFF
>TRBV5-1|TRBJ2-3|many|.
TGCGCCAGCAGCTTGGAGGGCGGCCGCACAGATACGCAGTATTTT
CASSLEGGRTDTQYF
>TRBV11-2|TRBJ2-1|many|.
TGTGCCAGCAGCTTAGACAGCCACCTAGCAATTTCCTACAATGAGCAGTTCTTC
CASSLDSHLAISYNEQFF
>TRBV15|TRBJ2-1|few|.
TGTGCCACCAGCAGAGACCTTGTCGTAGGGCATGAGCAGTTCTTC
CATSRDLVVGHEQFF
>TRBV20-1|TRBJ2-3|many|TRBD1
TGCAGTGCTAGAGAGTACAGGGGAACAGATACGCAGTATTTT
CSAREYRGTDTQYF
>TRBV6-2/TRBV6-3|TRBJ2-6|few|.
TGTGCCAGCAGTTACTCTTTGGGCTCTGGGGCCAACGTCCTGACTTTC
CASSYSLGSGANVLTF
>TRBV20-1|TRBJ2-5|many|.
TGCAGTGCTAAGGAGACCCAGTACTTC
CSAKETQYF
>TRBV29-1|TRBJ2-3|many|.
TGCAGCGTTGGGACGTGGACCGCGTCGGGCACAGATACGCAGTATTTT
CSVGTWTASGTDTQYF
>TRBV6-2/TRBV6-3|TRBJ2-7|many|.
TGTGCCAGCGGCGACATTACCCTCTACGAGCAGTACTTC
CASGDITLYEQYF
>TRBV12-3/TRBV12-4|TRBJ2-3|.|.
TGTGCCAGCAGTTTATGGGTGCGGACAGATACGCAGTATTTT
CASSLWVRTDTQYF
>TRBV28|TRBJ2-7|many|TRBD2
TGTGCCAGCAGTTCTTTGTTTTGGGGACTAGCGGATTACGAGCAGTACTTC
CASSSLFWGLADYEQYF
>TRBV3-1|TRBJ2-6|many|.
TGTGCCAGCAGCCAAGATGGGCAGGGGATCTTCTCTGGGGCCAACGTCCTGACTTTC
CASSQDGQGIFSGANVLTF
>TRBV20-1|TRBJ2-7|many|TRBD2
TGCAGTGCTAGATACCCCTGGGGTAGCGGGAGAGAGGACGAGCAGTACTTC
CSARYPWGSGREDEQYF
>TRBV20-1|TRBJ2-1|many|TRBD2
TGCAGTGCTAGAGGGGCCCAGTGGCTAGCGGGATTCAATGAGCAGTTCTTC
CSARGAQWLAGFNEQFF
>TRBV18|TRBJ2-1|.|TRBD2
TGTGCCAGCTCACCCCTGACTAGCGGGCCGGCTAAGGAGCAGTTCTTC
CASSPLTSGPAKEQFF
>TRBV9|TRBJ1-1|.|.
TGTGCCAGCAGCGTAGGTTCGGGTCTCACTGAAGCTTTCTTT
CASSVGSGLTEAFF
>TRBV9|TRBJ2-5|few|TRBD2
TGTGCCAGCAGCTTTCTAGCGGGAGGGCAAGAGACCCAGTACTTC
CASSFLAGGQETQYF
>TRBV2|TRBJ2-6|many|TRBD1
TGTGCCAGCAGTGCTGGGACAGCAGTCTCTGGGGCCAACGTCCTGACTTTC
CASSAGTAVSGANVLTF
>TRBV4-1|TRBJ1-5|few|.
TGCGCCAGCAGCCAAGGGTGGGCAGGGCCCAATCAGCCCCAGCATTTT
CASSQGWAGPNQPQHF
>TRBV20-1|TRBJ2-1|many|.
TGCAGTCCCTTAGTGGATGAGCAGTTCTTC
CSPLVDEQFF
>TRBV20-1|TRBJ2-3|many|TRBD2
TGCAGTGCTAGAGATACCCAGCTCGTAGCGGGAGGTTCCCTGTGGGATACGCAGTATTTT
CSARDTQLVAGGSLWDTQYF
>TRBV3-1|TRBJ2-1|few|.
TGTGCCAGCAGGCCTCGGGGAAGCTCCTACAATGAGCAGTTCTTC
CASRPRGSSYNEQFF
>TRBV10-3|TRBJ2-2|many|.
TGTGCCATCAGTGCGAGACAGGGAGGTAGCTTGAACACCGGGGAGCTGTTTTTT
CAISARQGGSLNTGELFF
>TRBV24-1|TRBJ2-5|many|.
TGTGCCACCAGTGATTGGAAAGAGACCCAGTACTTC
CATSDWKETQYF
>TRBV6-1|TRBJ2-3|many|.
TGTGCCAGCAGACCCGGGACCGACGGGAGTAGCACAGATACGCAGTATTTT
CASRPGTDGSSTDTQYF